These 29 T cell receptor beta chains were all obtained from the same sample, sequenced in a study of post-analysis software for immune sequencing data. Antigens of these TCRs are unknown. Study-level findings and limits: Roughly 5 TRBV segments, TRBV5-6, TRBV5-1 and TRBV20-1 among them, were found more frequent in patients than controls.

Included in the TCR beta cDNA libraries were unique molecular identifiers. In TCRdb, the PCR reads were re-called with MiXCR into one record per CDR3 protein. There are 750,000 to 950,000 distinct CDR3 sequences in the sample; roughly 50% occur only once, and over 4% lies in the top ten. Sequenced: blood. The receptors derive from a girl between 10 and 17 years old with multiple sclerosis.

The chain links TRBV27 to TRBJ2-4, with 10 bases fitting TRBD2. The J call may be mistaken, given a closer DNA end match to TRBJ2-7. Per the germline V gene, CDR1 is MNHEY and CDR2 is SMNVEV (reference sequence). The CDR3 totals 16 residues. CDR3 coding DNA: TGTGCCAGCAGTCCGATGAGCGGGAGGGCCTACAACGAGCAGTACTTC. Translated, it gives CASSPMSGRAYNEQYF.

This clonotype was seen a handful of times. The rearrangement uses TRBV6-5 and TRBJ1-6, with TRBD1 matching over 9 bases. CDR1 and CDR2 from the germline V gene are MNHEY and SVGAGI. V dropped 4 bases and J dropped 8; count of bases not matched to a gene: 9. This CDR3 has 16 amino acids. The DNA of the CDR3 is TGTGCCAGCAGTTCACAGGGGGCGAGAGGCGATTCACCCCTCCACTTT. It translates to CASSSQGARGDSPLHF.

The chain joins TRBV12-3 or TRBV12-4 to TRBJ2-1; TRBD2 matches 12 bases. This CDR3 comprises 16 residues. The V segment lost 4 bases and the J segment 5 bases; nucleotides outside the gene matches: 6. For the CDR3, the DNA is TGTGCCAGCAGTTCTAGCGGGAGGGCCCTAGACAATGAGCAGTTCTTC. Encoded protein: CASSSSGRALDNEQFF.

This clonotype was seen more than once but under ten times. The chain couples TRBV5-1 to TRBJ2-1; maybe TRBD2 (7 bases). Trimming shortened V by 1 base and J by 5 bases, and 10 bases separated the two germline ends. The germline CDR1 and CDR2 sequences are SGHRS and YFSETQ. This CDR3 has 14 amino acids. The CDR3, as DNA: TGCGCCAGCAGCTTGTGGGGGGGGCACAATGAGCAGTTCTTC. This gives the protein CASSLWGGHNEQFF.

The gene calls are TRBV7-9 and TRBJ1-1, with unresolved D. The CDR3 totals 15 residues. Deletions cut 3 bases from V and 0 bases from J, with 11 bases between. The germline gives CDR1 SEHNR, CDR2 FQNEAQ (reference sequence). The CDR3 DNA follows: TGTGCCAGCAGCTTGGGTGGCATTTTGAACACTGAAGCTTTCTTT. Encoded protein: CASSLGGILNTEAFF. Full variable domain (outside the CDR3, taken from reference TRBV7-9 and TRBJ1-1): DTGVSQNPRHKITKRGQNVTFRCDPISEHNRLYWYRQTLGQGPEFLTYFQNEAQLEKSRLLSDRFSAERPKGSFSTLEIQRTEQGDSAMYLCASSLGGILNTEAFFGQGTRLTVV.

J is TRBJ2-5 and V is TRBV12-3 or TRBV12-4, with D unclear. V was pared by 5 bases and J by 5 bases, with 12 bases between. This CDR3 is built from 13 residues. DNA of the CDR3: TGTGCCAGCAGTCCGACCACATCGGAGACCCAGTACTTC. This sequence encodes CASSPTTSETQYF.

J is TRBJ1-2 and V is TRBV10-3; 10 bases map to TRBD1. Germline trimming cut 7 bases from V and 0 bases from J; bases unmatched to any gene: 2. This CDR3 is 14 amino acids long. Germline assignment: CDR1 ENHRY and CDR2 SYGVKD. This CDR3 is CAITGQGANYGYTF. Here the CDR3 DNA reads TGTGCCATCACTGGACAGGGGGCTAACTATGGCTACACCTTC.

The chain links TRBV5-1 to TRBJ2-7; D remains ambiguous. The germline V gene encodes CDR1 SGHRS and CDR2 YFSETQ. V was cut by 0 bases and J by 1 base, with 8 bases left in between. There are 14 residues in the CDR3. The CDR3 nucleotides are TGCGCCAGCAGCTTGGGTCCGGAGTCCTACGAGCAGTACTTC. It specifies CASSLGPESYEQYF.

This clonotype was counted between two and nine times. V gene TRBV7-3 combines with J gene TRBJ2-1, with a possible D match to TRBD2 (6 bases). Germline CDR1 is SGHTA and CDR2 is FQGTGA. This CDR3 has 13 residues. Trimming cost V 3 bases and J 4 bases, with 7 bases left between them. The CDR3 coding sequence is TGTGCCAGCAGCTTCGGGACTTACAATGAGCAGTTCTTC. Protein sequence: CASSFGTYNEQFF.

There are a few counts of this clonotype. The CDR3 region has the DNA TGTGCCAGCAGTGAGGTTAACAGGGACGGCTACACCTTC. The encoded protein is CASSEVNRDGYTF. The chain uses TRBV25-1 and TRBJ1-2; D is perhaps TRBD1 (6 bases). The V and J ends lost 3 bases and 8 bases respectively, with 13 bases between them. The CDR3 extends over 13 amino acids. Germline loops: CDR1 MGHDK, CDR2 SYGVNS.

As for this clonotype: The conserved closing phenylalanine or tryptophan is absent in this CDR3, likely reflecting a read error. The CDR3 coding sequence is TGTGCCAGCAGTTCGAGTCCCCCAGGGGTTATCTATGGCTACACCTCC. It is translated as CASSSSPPGVIYGYTS. V usage is TRBV12-3 or TRBV12-4 and J usage is TRBJ1-2; TRBD1 might be the D (6 bases). Trimming shortened V by 4 bases and J by 4 bases, and 19 bases separated the two germline ends. The CDR3 loop spans 16 amino acids.

A few counts support this clonotype. The chain employs TRBV20-1 and TRBJ2-1; D is uncertain. Germline values: CDR1 DFQATT, CDR2 SNEGSKA (reference sequence). This CDR3 is 14 amino acids long. V was trimmed by 5 bases and J by 0 bases, leaving 11 bases between them. Here the CDR3 DNA reads TGCAGTGCTCTACTCCGGAGCTCCTACAATGAGCAGTTCTTC. Protein product: CSALLRSSYNEQFF.

The chain has TRBV7-6 and TRBJ2-3, with 7 bases identical to TRBD2. Germline CDR1 is SGHVS and CDR2 is FNYEAQ. The CDR3 loop spans 13 amino acids. V shed 6 bases and J 11 bases; nucleotides not matched to a gene: 11. The CDR3 reads CASSRSRLAEQYF. DNA of the CDR3: TGTGCCAGCAGTCGCTCCCGGCTAGCGGAGCAGTATTTT. Drawing the rest from reference TRBV7-6 and TRBJ2-3, the complete variable domain is GAGVSQSPRYKVTKRGQDVALRCDPISGHVSLYWYRQALGQGPEFLTYFNYEAQQDKSGLPNDRFSAERPEGSISTLTIQRTEQRDSAMYRCASSRSRLAEQYFGPGTRLTVL.

The chain recombines TRBV6-5 with TRBJ1-4, with D hard to call. The V end was cut by 6 bases, the J end by 7 bases, with 15 bases between. Germline V lookup: CDR1 MNHEY, CDR2 SVGAGI. This CDR3 is 14 amino acids long. The DNA for the CDR3 is TGTGCCAGCAGCGGCCCGGAAAGCGGTGAAAAACTGTTTTTT. It codes for CASSGPESGEKLFF.

This chain connects TRBV20-1 to TRBJ2-3; the D gene is possibly TRBD2 (5 bases). Germline-derived CDR1 and CDR2 are DFQATT and SNEGSKA (reference sequence). The V and J ends lost 5 bases and 5 bases respectively, with 14 bases between them. This CDR3 spans 13 amino acids. In DNA, the CDR3 is TGCAGTGCTGATACTGGACTTTTAGATACGCAGTATTTT. Translated, it gives CSADTGLLDTQYF.

This clonotype turned up a few times. The rearrangement uses TRBV29-1 and TRBJ1-2; TRBD1 agrees at 8 bases. Germline loops: CDR1 SQVTM, CDR2 ANQGSEA. This CDR3 is built from 13 residues. V lost 0 bases to trimming and J lost 8 bases; unmatched junction nucleotides: 5. Here the CDR3 reads CSVEDPDREGYTF. The CDR3 nucleotides read TGCAGCGTTGAAGATCCGGACAGGGAGGGCTACACCTTC.

The chain recombines TRBV6-5 with TRBJ2-1, with D uncertain. The CDR3 extends over 16 amino acids. Trimming took off 4 bases at V and 0 bases at J, with 13 bases between the two ends. Germline V gives CDR1 MNHEY, CDR2 SVGAGI. This CDR3 is CASSSRHVSSYNEQFF. Written as DNA, the CDR3 is TGTGCCAGCAGTTCCAGACATGTGAGCTCCTACAATGAGCAGTTCTTC.

The rearrangement joins TRBV18 to TRBJ2-6, with D perhaps given as TRBD1 or TRBD2 (5 bases each). V was pared by 1 base and J by 0 bases, with 10 bases between. This CDR3 comprises 17 residues. The V gene's germline CDR1 is KGHSH and CDR2 LQKENI. CDR3 sequence reads: CASSPRAGSSGANVLTF. CDR3 in DNA: TGTGCCAGCTCACCACGGGCAGGGAGCTCTGGGGCCAACGTCCTGACTTTC.

In this sample, this clonotype turned up a few times. The V and J genes are TRBV6-5 and TRBJ2-1, with 8 bases fitting TRBD1. CDR3 length: 16 residues. Germline-derived CDR1 and CDR2 are MNHEY and SVGAGI. Losses at the gene ends were 6 bases for V and 5 bases for J; bases not matched to a gene: 12. The CDR3 nucleotides are TGTGCCAGCAGCGTCGGACAGGGAGACCCTAACAATGAGCAGTTCTTC. Translation gives CASSVGQGDPNNEQFF.

The chain is built from TRBV12-3 or TRBV12-4 and TRBJ2-1, with 7 positions matching TRBD2. This CDR3 region has 15 residues. Trimming took 7 bases from V and 3 from J; bases not matched to a gene: 9. CDR3 DNA: TGTGCCAGCAACCTAGGTGGGAGGGGCTACAATGAGCAGTTCTTC. Its translation: CASNLGGRGYNEQFF.

This clonotype was found a few times. This chain links TRBV6-5 with TRBJ2-3; no clear D gene. CDR1 and CDR2 (germline): MNHEY, SVGAGI. The CDR3 is 11 residues long. V was cut by 5 bases and J by 6 bases, with 6 bases left in between. The CDR3 DNA reads as TGTGCCAGCAGTGGCCAGGATACGCAGTATTTT. It specifies CASSGQDTQYF.

The V call is TRBV6-5, the J call TRBJ2-1, with 9 bases aligning to TRBD2. The CDR3 runs to 14 residues. V was clipped by 6 bases and J by 3 bases; unmatched bases: 3. From germline, CDR1 is MNHEY and CDR2 SVGAGI. CDR3 DNA sequence: TGTGCCAGCAGGCGGACTAGCGACTACAATGAGCAGTTCTTC. This codes for CASRRTSDYNEQFF.

This rearrangement joins TRBV5-5 to TRBJ2-1; no clear D gene. Germline V lookup: CDR1 SGHKS, CDR2 YYEKEE (reference sequence). V shed 0 bases and J shed 6 bases, with 10 bases lying between them. This CDR3 comprises 14 residues. The DNA of the CDR3 is TGTGCCAGCAGCTTGGTATGGGAAATCAATGAGCAGTTCTTC. Protein: CASSLVWEINEQFF. The full variable domain, with the rest looked up from reference TRBV5-5 and TRBJ2-1, is DAGVTQSPTHLIKTRGQQVTLRCSPISGHKSVSWYQQVLGQGPQFIFQYYEKEERGRGNFPDRFSARQFPNYSSELNVNALLLGDSALYLCASSLVWEINEQFFGPGTRLTVL.

This clonotype occurred once. J is TRBJ2-4 and V is TRBV12-3 or TRBV12-4; 7 bases match TRBD1. Trimming cost V 2 bases and J 13 bases; bases outside gene matches: 11. The CDR3 is 14 amino acids. CDR3 loop: CASSLTPGGKGQYF. The CDR3 nucleotides are TGTGCCAGCAGTTTAACCCCAGGGGGAAAGGGGCAGTACTTC.

The chain's CDR3 is CSARRQGTGNTIYF. CDR3 coding DNA: TGCAGTGCTAGACGTCAGGGTACTGGAAACACCATATATTTT. J is TRBJ1-3 and V is TRBV20-1; D may be TRBD1 (5 bases). Between the trimmed V and J ends, which lost 2 bases and 2 bases, there was a span of 10 bases. Germline CDR1 is DFQATT and CDR2 is SNEGSKA (reference sequence). CDR3 size: 14 residues.

The chain employs TRBV20-1 and TRBJ1-5; TRBD1 aligns across 10 bases. The CDR3 has 18 amino acids. Germline CDR1 DFQATT, CDR2 SNEGSKA (reference sequence). The ends lost 5 bases at V and 1 base at J; junction bases unmatched: 14. The CDR3 region has the DNA TGCAGTGCTGGTTCGGGACAGGGGATTTTGAGGAGCAATCAGCCCCAGCATTTT. This sequence encodes CSAGSGQGILRSNQPQHF.

This clonotype appeared once. The rearrangement uses TRBV18 and TRBJ1-1; possibly TRBD1 for D (5 bases). V shed 3 bases and J shed 0 bases, with 11 bases lying between them. Germline lookup yields CDR1 KGHSH and CDR2 LQKENI. The CDR3 has 15 amino acids. CDR3 DNA: TGTGCCAGCTCACCCCGAGAGGGGATGAACACTGAAGCTTTCTTT. Encoded protein: CASSPREGMNTEAFF.

The rearrangement joins TRBV5-1 to TRBJ2-5, with 10 positions matching TRBD1. Germline loops: CDR1 SGHRS, CDR2 YFSETQ. V shed 3 bases and J 5 bases; nucleotides not matched to a gene: 19. This CDR3 is built from 19 residues. The DNA of the CDR3 is TGCGCCAGCAGCTCAAGTCCCGGGACAGGGGCTGGGGGTAAGGAGACCCAGTACTTC. This gives the protein CASSSSPGTGAGGKETQYF.

The chain recombines TRBV18 with TRBJ2-6; the D gene is possibly TRBD1 (5 bases). From germline, CDR1 is KGHSH and CDR2 LQKENI. The CDR3 has 16 amino acids. V was cut by 2 bases and J by 4 bases, with 12 bases left in between. Here the CDR3 DNA reads TGTGCCAGCTCACCAATAGGGGCTACGGGGGCCAACGTCCTGACTTTC. Its protein product is CASSPIGATGANVLTF.